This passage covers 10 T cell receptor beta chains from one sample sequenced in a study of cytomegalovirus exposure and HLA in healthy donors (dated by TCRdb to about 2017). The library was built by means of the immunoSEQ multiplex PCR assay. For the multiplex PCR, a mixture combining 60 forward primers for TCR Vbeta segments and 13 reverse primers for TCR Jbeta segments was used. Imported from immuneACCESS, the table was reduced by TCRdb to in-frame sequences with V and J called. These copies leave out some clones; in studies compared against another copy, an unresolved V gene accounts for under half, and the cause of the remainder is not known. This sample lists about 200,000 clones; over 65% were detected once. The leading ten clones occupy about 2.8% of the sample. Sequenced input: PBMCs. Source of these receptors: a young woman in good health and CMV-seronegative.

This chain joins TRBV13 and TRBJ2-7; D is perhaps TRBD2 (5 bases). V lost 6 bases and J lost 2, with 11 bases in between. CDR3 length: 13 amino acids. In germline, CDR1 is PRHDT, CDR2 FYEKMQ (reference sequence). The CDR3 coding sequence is TGTGCCAGCAGAGCCCTAGCCCCCTACGAGCAGTACTTC. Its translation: CASRALAPYEQYF. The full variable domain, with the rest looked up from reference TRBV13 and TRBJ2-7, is AAGVIQSPRHLIKEKRETATLKCYPIPRHDTVYWYQQGPGQDPQFLISFYEKMQSDKGSIPDRFSAQQFSDYHSELNMSSLELGDSALYFCASRALAPYEQYFGPGTRLTVT.

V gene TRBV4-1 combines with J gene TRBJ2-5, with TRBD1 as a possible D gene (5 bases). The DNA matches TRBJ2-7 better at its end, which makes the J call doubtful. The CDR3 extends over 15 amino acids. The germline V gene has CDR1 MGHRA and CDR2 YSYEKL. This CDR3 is CASSQDQTAFYEQYF. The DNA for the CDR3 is TGCGCCAGCAGCCAAGATCAGACAGCCTTCTACGAGCAGTACTTC.

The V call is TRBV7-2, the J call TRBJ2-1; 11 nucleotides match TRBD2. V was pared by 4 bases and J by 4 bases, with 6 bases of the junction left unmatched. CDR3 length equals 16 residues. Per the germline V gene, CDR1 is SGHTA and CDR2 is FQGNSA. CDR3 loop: CASSSRGTSGYNEQFF. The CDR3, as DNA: TGTGCCAGCAGCTCGCGCGGGACTAGCGGATACAATGAGCAGTTCTTC.

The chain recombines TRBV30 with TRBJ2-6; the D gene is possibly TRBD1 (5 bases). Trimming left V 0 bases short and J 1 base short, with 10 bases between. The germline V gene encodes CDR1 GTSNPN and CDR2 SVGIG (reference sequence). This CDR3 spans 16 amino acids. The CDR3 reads CAWSVWAGSGANVLTF. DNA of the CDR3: TGTGCCTGGAGTGTCTGGGCAGGGTCTGGGGCCAACGTCCTGACTTTC.

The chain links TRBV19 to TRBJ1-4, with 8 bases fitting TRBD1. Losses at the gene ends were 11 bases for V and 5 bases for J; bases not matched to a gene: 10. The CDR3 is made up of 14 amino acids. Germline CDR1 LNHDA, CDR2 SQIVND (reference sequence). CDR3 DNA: TGTGCCTCCTCATACAGGGGGATAAATGAAAAACTGTTTTTT. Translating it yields CASSYRGINEKLFF.

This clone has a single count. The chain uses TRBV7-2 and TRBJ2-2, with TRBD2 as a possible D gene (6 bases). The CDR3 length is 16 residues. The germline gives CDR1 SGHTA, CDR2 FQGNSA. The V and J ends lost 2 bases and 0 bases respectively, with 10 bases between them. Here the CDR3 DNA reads TGTGCCAGCAGCTTATACAGCGGGTCGAACACCGGGGAGCTGTTTTTT. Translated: CASSLYSGSNTGELFF.

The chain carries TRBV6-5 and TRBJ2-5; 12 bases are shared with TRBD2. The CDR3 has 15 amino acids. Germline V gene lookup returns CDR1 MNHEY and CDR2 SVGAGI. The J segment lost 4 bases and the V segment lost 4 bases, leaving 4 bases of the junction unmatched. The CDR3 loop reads CASSSLGLAGETQYF. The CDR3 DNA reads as TGTGCCAGCAGTTCCTTGGGACTAGCGGGAGAGACCCAGTACTTC.

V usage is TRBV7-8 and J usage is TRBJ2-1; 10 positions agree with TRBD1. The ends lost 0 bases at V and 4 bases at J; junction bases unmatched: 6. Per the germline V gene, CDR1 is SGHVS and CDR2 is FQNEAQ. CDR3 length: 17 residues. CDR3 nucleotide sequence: TGTGCCAGCAGCTTAGCCCATCCGGGACAGGGGTACAATGAGCAGTTCTTC. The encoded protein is CASSLAHPGQGYNEQFF.

The CDR3 nucleotides are TGTGCCAGCAGTTCGGGACAGTTCTCTGGAAACACCATATATTTT. This gives the protein CASSSGQFSGNTIYF. The genes are TRBV7-2 and TRBJ1-3, with 7 bases lining up with TRBD1. Germline CDR1 is SGHTA and CDR2 is FQGNSA. Trimming removed 6 bases from V and 0 bases from J; junction bases left unmatched: 5. The CDR3 is 15 amino acids.

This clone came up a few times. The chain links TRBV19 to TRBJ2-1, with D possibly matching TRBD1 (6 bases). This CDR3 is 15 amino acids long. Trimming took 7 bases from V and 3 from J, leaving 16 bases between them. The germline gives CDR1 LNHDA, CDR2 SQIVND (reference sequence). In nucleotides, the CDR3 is TGTGCCAGTACCCTAAAGAGGGGGAACTACAATGAGCAGTTCTTC. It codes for CASTLKRGNYNEQFF.